A single sample gave rise to the 10 T cell receptor beta chains below, sequenced in a study of T cell responses to AZD1222 COVID-19 vaccine. TCRdb's table, derived via immunoSEQ multiplex PCR, lists solely in-frame clones and lacks some. The sample carries about 130,000 clones, about 90% recorded once. The input for sequencing was peripheral blood, taken on day 0 of AZD1222 vaccination. The receptor source for this set is an adult in good health.

This chain links TRBV5-1 with TRBJ2-3; TRBD2 matches 11 bases. This CDR3 contains 14 residues. V was clipped by 4 bases and J by 10 bases; unmatched bases: 8. Germline-derived CDR1 and CDR2 are SGHRS and YFSETQ. This chain's CDR3 is CASSPTSGSMSQYF. In DNA, the CDR3 is TGCGCCAGCAGCCCAACTAGCGGGAGTATGTCGCAGTATTTT.

CDR3 DNA: TGTGCCAGCAGCCAAGATCTTGGATTTGAAGCTTTCTTT. Translating it yields CASSQDLGFEAFF. The chain has TRBV14 and TRBJ1-1; D remains ambiguous. The CDR3 spans 13 residues. Trimming pared 0 bases from V and 7 bases from J, leaving 9 bases between. Germline loops: CDR1 SGHDN, CDR2 FVKESK.

This chain connects TRBV19 to TRBJ1-5, with 10 positions matching TRBD1. In germline, CDR1 is LNHDA, CDR2 SQIVND (reference sequence). This CDR3 has 16 amino acids. Trimming removed 5 bases from V and 3 bases from J; junction bases left unmatched: 7. CDR3 sequence: CASSARDRGDNQPQHF. In nucleotides, the CDR3 is TGTGCCAGTAGTGCGCGGGACAGGGGAGACAATCAGCCCCAGCATTTT.

The genes are TRBV28 and TRBJ1-1; D is unclear. Germline assignment: CDR1 MDHEN and CDR2 SYDVKM. This CDR3 has 13 amino acids. V was cut by 8 bases and J by 4 bases, with 14 bases left in between. This chain's CDR3 is CASRSPQRTEAFF. CDR3 sequence (DNA): TGTGCCAGCCGTTCGCCTCAGCGCACTGAAGCTTTCTTT.

Comments on this clone: Compared with germline, one end of the junction differs, possibly owing to a read error. The V gene is TRBV7-9, the J gene TRBJ1-1; D is ambiguous. This CDR3 is 13 amino acids long. The germline CDR1 and CDR2 sequences are SEHNR and FQNEAQ (reference sequence). CDR3 loop: CASSLVVNTETFF. The CDR3, as DNA: TGTGCCAGCAGCTTAGTTGTGAACACTGAAACTTTCTTT. The full variable domain, in which reference TRBV7-9 and TRBJ1-1 provide the parts outside the CDR3, is DTGVSQNPRHKITKRGQNVTFRCDPISEHNRLYWYRQTLGQGPEFLTYFQNEAQLEKSRLLSDRFSAERPKGSFSTLEIQRTEQGDSAMYLCASSLVVNTETFFGQGTRLTVV.

The chain uses TRBV7-9 and TRBJ2-5, with 7 positions matching TRBD1. V lost 5 bases and J lost 4; bases outside the gene matches: 10. CDR1 is SEHNR and CDR2 is FQNEAQ in the germline V gene (reference sequence). The CDR3 totals 15 residues. CDR3 in DNA: TGTGCCAGCAGCCAATCAACAGGGGTAGGAGAGACCCAGTACTTC. It translates to CASSQSTGVGETQYF.

This clone was picked up one time. CDR3 residues: CASKPSSTNEKLFF. CDR3 bases: TGTGCCAGCAAGCCCTCTTCAACTAATGAAAAACTGTTTTTT. The rearrangement joins TRBV6-9 to TRBJ1-4; D is unresolved. V shed 7 bases and J shed 0 bases, with 9 bases lying between them. The germline V gene encodes CDR1 MNHGY and CDR2 SVAAGI. The CDR3 spans 14 residues.

The chain joins TRBV5-1 to TRBJ2-4, with a weak D call TRBD1 (6 bases). CDR3 length: 12 residues. Germline V gene sequence: CDR1 SGHRS, CDR2 YFSETQ. V lost 4 bases to trimming and J lost 9 bases, with 11 bases between them. The DNA of the CDR3 is TGCGCCAGCAGCCCGGACAGTAGCATTCAGTACTTC. This codes for CASSPDSSIQYF. The variable domain in full, with the rest retrieved from reference TRBV5-1 and TRBJ2-4, is KAGVTQTPRYLIKTRGQQVTLSCSPISGHRSVSWYQQTPGQGLQFLFEYFSETQRNKGNFPGRFSGRQFSNSRSEMNVSTLELGDSALYLCASSPDSSIQYFGAGTRLSVL.

The chain employs TRBV5-1 and TRBJ2-3; unclear D gene. There are 15 residues in the CDR3. The V gene lost 0 bases and the J gene lost 2 bases, with 10 bases spanning the gap. Germline V gene sequence: CDR1 SGHRS, CDR2 YFSETQ. This CDR3 is CASSLAEDITDTQYF. The CDR3, as DNA: TGCGCCAGCAGCTTGGCCGAGGATATCACAGATACGCAGTATTTT. The entire variable domain, with the rest obtained from reference TRBV5-1 and TRBJ2-3, is as follows: KAGVTQTPRYLIKTRGQQVTLSCSPISGHRSVSWYQQTPGQGLQFLFEYFSETQRNKGNFPGRFSGRQFSNSRSEMNVSTLELGDSALYLCASSLAEDITDTQYFGPGTRLTVL.

The V gene is TRBV19, the J gene TRBJ2-3, with 10 bases identical to TRBD2. The CDR3 has 19 residues. Per the germline V gene, CDR1 is LNHDA and CDR2 is SQIVND (reference sequence). V was pared by 4 bases and J by 6 bases, with 19 bases of the junction left unmatched. CDR3 DNA sequence: TGTGCCAGTAGTACACGCGCCATCACTAGCGGGACCGGTTGGGATACGCAGTATTTT. It encodes CASSTRAITSGTGWDTQYF.